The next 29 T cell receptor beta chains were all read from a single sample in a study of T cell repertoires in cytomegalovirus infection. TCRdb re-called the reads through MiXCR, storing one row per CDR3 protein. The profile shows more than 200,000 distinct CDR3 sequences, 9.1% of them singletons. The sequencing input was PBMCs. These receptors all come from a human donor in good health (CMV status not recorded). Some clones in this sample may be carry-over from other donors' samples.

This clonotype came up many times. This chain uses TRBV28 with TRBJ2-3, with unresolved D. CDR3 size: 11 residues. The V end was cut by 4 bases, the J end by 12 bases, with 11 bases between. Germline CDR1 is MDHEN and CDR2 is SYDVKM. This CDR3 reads CASSSTPIQYF. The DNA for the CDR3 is TGTGCCAGCAGTTCGACTCCTATCCAGTATTTT. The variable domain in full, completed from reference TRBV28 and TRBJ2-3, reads DVKVTQSSRYLVKRTGEKVFLECVQDMDHENMFWYRQDPGLGLRLIYFSYDVKMKEKGDIPEGYSVSREKKERFSLILESASTNQTSMYLCASSSTPIQYFGPGTRLTVL.

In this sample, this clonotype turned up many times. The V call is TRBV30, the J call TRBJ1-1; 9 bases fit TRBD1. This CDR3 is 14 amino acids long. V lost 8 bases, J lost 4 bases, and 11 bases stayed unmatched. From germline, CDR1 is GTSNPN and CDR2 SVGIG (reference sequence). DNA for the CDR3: TGTGCCGTAAACGACAGGGGGTTGGGCACTGAAGCTTTCTTT. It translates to CAVNDRGLGTEAFF.

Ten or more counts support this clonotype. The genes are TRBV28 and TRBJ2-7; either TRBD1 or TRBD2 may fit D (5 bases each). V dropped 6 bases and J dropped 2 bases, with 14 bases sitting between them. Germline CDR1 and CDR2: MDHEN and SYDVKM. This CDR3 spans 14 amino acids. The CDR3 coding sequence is TGTGCCAGCAGGCTAACGGGACGGCCCTACGAGCAGTACTTC. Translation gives CASRLTGRPYEQYF.

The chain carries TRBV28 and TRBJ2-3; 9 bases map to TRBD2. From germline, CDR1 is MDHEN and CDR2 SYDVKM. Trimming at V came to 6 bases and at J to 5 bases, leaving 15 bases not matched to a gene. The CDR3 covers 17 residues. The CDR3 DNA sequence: TGTGCCAGCAGCCTGCCGGCCGCGGGGGGGCTCGGAGATACGCAGTATTTT. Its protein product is CASSLPAAGGLGDTQYF.

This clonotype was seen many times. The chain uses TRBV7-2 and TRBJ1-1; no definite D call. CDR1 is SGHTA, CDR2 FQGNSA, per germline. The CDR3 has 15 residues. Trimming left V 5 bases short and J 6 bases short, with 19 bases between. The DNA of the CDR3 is TGTGCCAGCAGCCCGGACCTTATGGGGAAGGCTGAAGCTTTCTTT. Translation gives CASSPDLMGKAEAFF.

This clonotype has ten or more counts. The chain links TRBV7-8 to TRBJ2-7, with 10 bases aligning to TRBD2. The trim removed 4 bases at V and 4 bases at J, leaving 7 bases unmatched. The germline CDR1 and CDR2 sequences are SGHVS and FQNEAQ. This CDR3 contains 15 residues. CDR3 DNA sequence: TGTGCCAGCAGCTCACCTAGCGGGGGCCTTTACGAGCAGTACTTC. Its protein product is CASSSPSGGLYEQYF.

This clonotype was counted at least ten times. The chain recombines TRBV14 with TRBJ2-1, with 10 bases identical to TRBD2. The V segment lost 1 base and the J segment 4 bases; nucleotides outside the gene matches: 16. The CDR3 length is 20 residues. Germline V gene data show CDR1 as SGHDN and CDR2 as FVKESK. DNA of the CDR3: TGTGCCAGCAGCCAAGTACGTGGGCTAGCGGGGGATAATTCTTACAATGAGCAGTTCTTC. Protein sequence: CASSQVRGLAGDNSYNEQFF. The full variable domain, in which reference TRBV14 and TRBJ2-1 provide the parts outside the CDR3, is EAGVTQFPSHSVIEKGQTVTLRCDPISGHDNLYWYRRVMGKEIKFLLHFVKESKQDESGMPNNRFLAERTGGTYSTLKVQPAELEDSGVYFCASSQVRGLAGDNSYNEQFFGPGTRLTVL.

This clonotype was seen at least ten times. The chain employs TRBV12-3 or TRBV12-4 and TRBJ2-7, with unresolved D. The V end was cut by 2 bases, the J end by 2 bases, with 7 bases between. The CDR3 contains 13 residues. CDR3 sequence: CASSLQDTYEQYF. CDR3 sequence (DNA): TGTGCCAGCAGTTTACAGGATACCTACGAGCAGTACTTC.

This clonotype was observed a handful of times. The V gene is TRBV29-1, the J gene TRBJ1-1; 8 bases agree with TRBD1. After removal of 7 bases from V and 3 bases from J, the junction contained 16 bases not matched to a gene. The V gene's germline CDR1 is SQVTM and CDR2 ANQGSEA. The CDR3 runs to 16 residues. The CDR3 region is CSADPVRGRGDTEAFF. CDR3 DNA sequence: TGCAGCGCCGACCCCGTCAGGGGGCGAGGGGACACTGAAGCTTTCTTT.

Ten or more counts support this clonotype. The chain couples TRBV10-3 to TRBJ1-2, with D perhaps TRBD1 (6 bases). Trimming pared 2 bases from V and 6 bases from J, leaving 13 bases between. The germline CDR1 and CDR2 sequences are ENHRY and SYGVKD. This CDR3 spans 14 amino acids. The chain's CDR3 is CAISEKGGRDGYTF. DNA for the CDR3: TGTGCCATCAGTGAGAAAGGGGGGAGAGATGGCTACACCTTC.

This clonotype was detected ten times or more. The CDR3 DNA is TGTGCCAGCAGCCGGACTAGCGGCTCCTACGAGCAGTACTTC. It translates to CASSRTSGSYEQYF. This chain joins TRBV7-2 and TRBJ2-7; 10 bases line up with TRBD2. The length of the CDR3 is 14 residues. Germline-derived CDR1 and CDR2 are SGHTA and FQGNSA. After removal of 5 bases from V and 0 bases from J, the junction contained 1 base not matched to a gene.

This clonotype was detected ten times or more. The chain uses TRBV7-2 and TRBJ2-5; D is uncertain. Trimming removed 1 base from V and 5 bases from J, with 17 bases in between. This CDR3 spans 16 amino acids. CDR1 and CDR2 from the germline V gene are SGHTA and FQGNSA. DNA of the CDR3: TGTGCCAGCAGCTTAGAGGCAGGCCTTTTACGGGAGACCCAGTACTTC. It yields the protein CASSLEAGLLRETQYF. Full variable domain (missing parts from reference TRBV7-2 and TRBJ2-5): GAGVSQSPSNKVTEKGKDVELRCDPISGHTALYWYRQSLGQGLEFLIYFQGNSAPDKSGLPSDRFSAERTGGSVSTLTIQRTQQEDSAVYLCASSLEAGLLRETQYFGPGTRLLVL.

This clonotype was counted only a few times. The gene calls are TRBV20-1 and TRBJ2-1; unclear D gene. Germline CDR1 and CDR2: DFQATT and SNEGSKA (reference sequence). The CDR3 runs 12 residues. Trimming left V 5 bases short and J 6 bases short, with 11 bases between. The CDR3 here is CSASTEFNEQFF. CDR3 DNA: TGCAGTGCTTCGACTGAATTCAATGAGCAGTTCTTC.

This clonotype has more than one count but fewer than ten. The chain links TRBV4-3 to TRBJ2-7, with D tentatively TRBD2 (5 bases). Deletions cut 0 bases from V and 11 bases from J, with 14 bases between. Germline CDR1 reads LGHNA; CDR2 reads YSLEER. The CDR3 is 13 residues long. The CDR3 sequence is CASSQDQRAPEYF. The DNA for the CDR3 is TGCGCCAGCAGCCAAGATCAGAGGGCCCCGGAGTACTTC.

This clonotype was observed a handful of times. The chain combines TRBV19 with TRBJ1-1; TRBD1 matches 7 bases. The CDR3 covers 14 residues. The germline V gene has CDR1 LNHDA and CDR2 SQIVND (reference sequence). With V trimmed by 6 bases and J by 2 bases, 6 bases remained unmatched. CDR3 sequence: CASSWTGFNTEAFF. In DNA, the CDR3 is TGTGCCAGTAGCTGGACAGGATTTAACACTGAAGCTTTCTTT.

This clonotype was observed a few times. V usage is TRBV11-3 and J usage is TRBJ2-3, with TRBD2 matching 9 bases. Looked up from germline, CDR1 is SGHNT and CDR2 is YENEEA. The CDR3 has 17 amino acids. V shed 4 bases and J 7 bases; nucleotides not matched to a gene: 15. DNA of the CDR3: TGTGCCAGCAGCTACCATAGCGGGGGACGCTCCGTGTATACGCAGTATTTT. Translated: CASSYHSGGRSVYTQYF.

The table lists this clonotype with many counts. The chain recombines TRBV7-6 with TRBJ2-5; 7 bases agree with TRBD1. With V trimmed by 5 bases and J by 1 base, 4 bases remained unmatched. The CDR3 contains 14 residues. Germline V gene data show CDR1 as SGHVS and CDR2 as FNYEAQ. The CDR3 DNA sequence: TGTGCCAGCAGCCACCGGACAGGCCAAGAGACCCAGTACTTC. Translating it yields CASSHRTGQETQYF.

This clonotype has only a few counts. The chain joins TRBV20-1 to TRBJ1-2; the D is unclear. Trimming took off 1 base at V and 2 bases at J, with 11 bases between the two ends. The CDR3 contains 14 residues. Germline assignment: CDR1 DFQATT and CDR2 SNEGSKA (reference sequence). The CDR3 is CSARVNIGNYGYTF. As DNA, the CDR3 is TGCAGTGCTAGAGTAAACATAGGAAACTATGGCTACACCTTC.

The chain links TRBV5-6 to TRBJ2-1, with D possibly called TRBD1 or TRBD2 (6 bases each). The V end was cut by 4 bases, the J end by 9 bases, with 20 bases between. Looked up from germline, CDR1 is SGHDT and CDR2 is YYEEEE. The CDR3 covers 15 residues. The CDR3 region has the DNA TGTGCCAGCAGCCAGGGGAGTCGGGGGCCGAGTGAGCAGTTCTTC. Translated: CASSQGSRGPSEQFF.

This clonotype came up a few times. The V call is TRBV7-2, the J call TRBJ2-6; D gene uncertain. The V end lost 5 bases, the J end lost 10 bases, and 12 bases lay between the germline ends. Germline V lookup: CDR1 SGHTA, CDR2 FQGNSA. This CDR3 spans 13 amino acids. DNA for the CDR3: TGTGCCAGCAGCGTCGGATGGGGAAACGTCCTGACTTTC. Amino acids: CASSVGWGNVLTF.

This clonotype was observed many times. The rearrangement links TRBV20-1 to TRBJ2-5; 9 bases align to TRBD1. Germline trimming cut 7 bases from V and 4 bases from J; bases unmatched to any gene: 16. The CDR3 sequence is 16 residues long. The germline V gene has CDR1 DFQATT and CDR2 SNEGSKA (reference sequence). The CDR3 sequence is CSVPPGTGSFRETQYF. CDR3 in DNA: TGCAGTGTCCCCCCGGGGACAGGGAGTTTTAGAGAGACCCAGTACTTC.

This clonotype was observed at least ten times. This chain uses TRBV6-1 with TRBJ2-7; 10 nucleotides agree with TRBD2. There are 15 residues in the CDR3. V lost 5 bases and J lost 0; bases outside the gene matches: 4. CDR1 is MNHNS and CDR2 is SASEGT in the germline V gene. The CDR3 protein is CASSRSGRRSYEQYF. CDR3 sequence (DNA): TGTGCCAGCAGTCGTAGCGGGAGGCGCTCCTACGAGCAGTACTTC.

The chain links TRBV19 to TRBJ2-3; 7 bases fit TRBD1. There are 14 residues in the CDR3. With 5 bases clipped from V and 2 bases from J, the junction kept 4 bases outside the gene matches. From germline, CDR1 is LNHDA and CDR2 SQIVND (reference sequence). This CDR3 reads CASSPDRATDTQYF. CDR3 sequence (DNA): TGTGCCAGTAGTCCAGACAGGGCCACAGATACGCAGTATTTT.

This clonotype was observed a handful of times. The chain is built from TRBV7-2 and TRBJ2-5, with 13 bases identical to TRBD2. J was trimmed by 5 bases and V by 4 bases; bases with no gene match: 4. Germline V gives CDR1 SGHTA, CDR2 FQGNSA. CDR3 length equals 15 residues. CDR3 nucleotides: TGTGCCAGCAGCTCCGGGACTAGCGGGGTCGAGACCCAGTACTTC. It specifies CASSSGTSGVETQYF.

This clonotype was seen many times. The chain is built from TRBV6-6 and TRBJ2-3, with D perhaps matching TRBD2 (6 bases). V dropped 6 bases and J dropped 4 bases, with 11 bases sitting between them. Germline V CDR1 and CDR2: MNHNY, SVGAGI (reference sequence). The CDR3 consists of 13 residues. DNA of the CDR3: TGTGCCAGCAGGCCGGGGGAGGCAGATACGCAGTATTTT. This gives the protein CASRPGEADTQYF.

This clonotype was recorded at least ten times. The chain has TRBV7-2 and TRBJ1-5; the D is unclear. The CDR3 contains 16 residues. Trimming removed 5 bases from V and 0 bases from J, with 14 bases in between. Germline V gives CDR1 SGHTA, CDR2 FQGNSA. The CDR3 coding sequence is TGTGCCAGCAGCCCCCGACTTGATTATAGCAATCAGCCCCAGCATTTT. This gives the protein CASSPRLDYSNQPQHF.

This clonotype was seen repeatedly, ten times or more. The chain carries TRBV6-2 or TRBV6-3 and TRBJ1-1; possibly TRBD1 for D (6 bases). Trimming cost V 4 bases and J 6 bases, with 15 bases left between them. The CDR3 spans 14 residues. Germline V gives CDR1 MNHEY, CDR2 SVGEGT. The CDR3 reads CASSWSRGGAEAFF. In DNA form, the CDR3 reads TGTGCCAGCAGTTGGAGCAGGGGAGGGGCTGAAGCTTTCTTT.

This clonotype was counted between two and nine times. CDR3 bases: TGTGCCAGCGGGCTGCAGGGGGGAACTGAAGCTTTCTTT. Protein sequence: CASGLQGGTEAFF. The V call is TRBV3-1, the J call TRBJ1-1; 7 bases agree with TRBD1. Trimming took 8 bases from V and 5 from J; bases not matched to a gene: 8. This CDR3 is 13 amino acids long. Germline V CDR1 and CDR2: LGHDT, YNNKEL (reference sequence).

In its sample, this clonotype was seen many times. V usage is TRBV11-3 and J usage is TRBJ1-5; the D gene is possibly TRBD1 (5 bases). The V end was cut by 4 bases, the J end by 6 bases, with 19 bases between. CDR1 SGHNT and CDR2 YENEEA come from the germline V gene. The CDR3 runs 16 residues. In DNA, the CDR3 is TGTGCCAGCAGCTCTCGGGCCGGGGGTGATTGTCAGCCCCAGCATTTT. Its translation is CASSSRAGGDCQPQHF.